This TCR beta chain stems from a study of blood T cells in healthy people across ages. General study findings and limits: There were more naive CD4+ cells and higher diversity in long-lived donors than in aged donors. Age showed a roughly linear inverse relationship with TCR beta diversity per million T cells.

Comments on this clonotype: What it recognizes is unknown.

Through a sample-barcoded 5' primer and a J-beta primer mix, a second PCR was run for 7 to 11 cycles. TCRdb used MiXCR to reprocess the 5' RACE reads, holding one entry per CDR3 protein. The sample consists of over 950,000 distinct CDR3 sequences, roughly 51% of them appearing once. Every sample yielded at least 6.5 million isolated PBMCs. This CDR3 is 13 amino acids long. In germline, CDR1 is SGHTA, CDR2 FQGTGA. V was clipped by 6 bases and J by 6 bases, with 12 bases between them. The J gene is TRBJ2-1, the V gene TRBV7-3; D unclear. This receptor was identified in a woman aged 60 to 75 in good health. The sample taken for sequencing was blood. CDR3 DNA: TGTGCCAGCAGTCTGATGCCTGGCAATGAGCAGTTCTTC. Its protein product is CASSLMPGNEQFF.